This TCR beta chain is drawn from a study of CD8 T cells in Susac syndrome. Study in general: When their blood was taken, patients with Susac syndrome were therapy-naive, taking corticosteroids, or taking intravenous immunoglobulin alone.

RNA amounts of roughly 0.45 to 1 ug underwent reverse transcription with random hexamers. Each CDR3 protein gets one entry after TCRdb re-called the immunoSEQ multiplex PCR reads with MiXCR. The sample records 200,000 to 300,000 distinct CDR3 sequences, 96% being singletons. The origin of this receptor is a human donor with Susac syndrome. The source material was CD4+ T cells from PBMCs.

The CDR3 sequence is CASSLRGQTSYEQYF. The CDR3 nucleotides read TGTGCCAGCAGTTTAAGGGGACAGACCTCCTACGAGCAGTACTTC. The chain couples TRBV27 to TRBJ2-7, with TRBD1 matching over 7 bases. This CDR3 is 15 amino acids long. The germline gives CDR1 MNHEY, CDR2 SMNVEV (reference sequence). J was trimmed by 0 bases and V by 2 bases; bases with no gene match: 4.